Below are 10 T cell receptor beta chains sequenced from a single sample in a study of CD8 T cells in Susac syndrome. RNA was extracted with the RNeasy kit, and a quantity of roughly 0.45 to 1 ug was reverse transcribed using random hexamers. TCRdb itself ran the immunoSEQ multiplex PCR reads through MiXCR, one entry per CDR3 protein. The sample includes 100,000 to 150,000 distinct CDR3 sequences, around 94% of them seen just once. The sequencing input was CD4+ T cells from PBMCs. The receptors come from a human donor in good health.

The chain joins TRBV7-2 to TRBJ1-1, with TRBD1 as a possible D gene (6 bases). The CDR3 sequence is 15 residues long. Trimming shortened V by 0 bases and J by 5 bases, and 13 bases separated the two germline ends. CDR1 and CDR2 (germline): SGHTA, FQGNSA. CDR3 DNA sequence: TGTGCCAGCAGCTTAGCTTTCGGGGGCAGTACTGAAGCTTTCTTT. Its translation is CASSLAFGGSTEAFF.

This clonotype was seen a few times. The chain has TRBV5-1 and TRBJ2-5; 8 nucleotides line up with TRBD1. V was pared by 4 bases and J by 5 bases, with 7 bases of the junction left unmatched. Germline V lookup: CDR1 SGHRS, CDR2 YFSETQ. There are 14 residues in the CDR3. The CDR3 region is CASSPGQAGETQYF. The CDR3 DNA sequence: TGCGCCAGCAGCCCGGGACAGGCGGGGGAGACCCAGTACTTC. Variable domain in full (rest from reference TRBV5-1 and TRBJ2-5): KAGVTQTPRYLIKTRGQQVTLSCSPISGHRSVSWYQQTPGQGLQFLFEYFSETQRNKGNFPGRFSGRQFSNSRSEMNVSTLELGDSALYLCASSPGQAGETQYFGPGTRLLVL.

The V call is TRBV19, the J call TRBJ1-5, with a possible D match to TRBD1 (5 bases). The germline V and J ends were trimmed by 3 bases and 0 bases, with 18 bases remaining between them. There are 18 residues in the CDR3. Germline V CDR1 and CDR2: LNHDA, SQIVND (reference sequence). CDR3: CASSIRPGRKYSNQPQHF. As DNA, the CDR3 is TGTGCCAGTAGTATTAGACCGGGACGGAAATATAGCAATCAGCCCCAGCATTTT.

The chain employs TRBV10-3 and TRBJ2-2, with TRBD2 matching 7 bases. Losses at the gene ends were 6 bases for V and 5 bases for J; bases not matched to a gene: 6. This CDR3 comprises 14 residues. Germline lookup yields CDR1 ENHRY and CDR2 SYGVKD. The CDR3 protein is CAIRRAGDTGELFF. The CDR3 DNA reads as TGTGCCATCAGGAGGGCGGGAGATACCGGGGAGCTGTTTTTT.

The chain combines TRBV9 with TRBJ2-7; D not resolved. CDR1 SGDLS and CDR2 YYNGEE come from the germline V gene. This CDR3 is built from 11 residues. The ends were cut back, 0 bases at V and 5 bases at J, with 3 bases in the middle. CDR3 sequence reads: CASSVGDEQYF. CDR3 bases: TGTGCCAGCAGCGTAGGGGACGAGCAGTACTTC.

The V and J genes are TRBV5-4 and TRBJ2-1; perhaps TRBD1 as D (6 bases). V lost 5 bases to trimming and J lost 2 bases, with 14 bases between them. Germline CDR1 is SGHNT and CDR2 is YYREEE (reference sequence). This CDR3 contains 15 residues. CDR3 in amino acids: CASSQSGQPYNEQFF. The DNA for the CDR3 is TGTGCCAGCAGTCAAAGTGGACAGCCCTACAATGAGCAGTTCTTC. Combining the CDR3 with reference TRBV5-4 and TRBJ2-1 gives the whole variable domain ETGVTQSPTHLIKTRGQQVTLRCSSQSGHNTVSWYQQALGQGPQFIFQYYREEENGRGNFPPRFSGLQFPNYSSELNVNALELDDSALYLCASSQSGQPYNEQFFGPGTRLTVL.

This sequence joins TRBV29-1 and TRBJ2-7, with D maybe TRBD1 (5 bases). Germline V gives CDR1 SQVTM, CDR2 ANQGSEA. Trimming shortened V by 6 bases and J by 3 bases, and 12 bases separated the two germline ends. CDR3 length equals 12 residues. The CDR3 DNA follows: TGCAGCGTGTCTACCCAGGGCTACGAGCAGTACTTC. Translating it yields CSVSTQGYEQYF.

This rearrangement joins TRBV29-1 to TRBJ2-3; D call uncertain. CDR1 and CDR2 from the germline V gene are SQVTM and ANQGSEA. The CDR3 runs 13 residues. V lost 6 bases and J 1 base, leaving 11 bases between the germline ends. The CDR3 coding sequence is TGCAGCGTCGAGGTGGGTGGCACAGATACGCAGTATTTT. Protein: CSVEVGGTDTQYF.

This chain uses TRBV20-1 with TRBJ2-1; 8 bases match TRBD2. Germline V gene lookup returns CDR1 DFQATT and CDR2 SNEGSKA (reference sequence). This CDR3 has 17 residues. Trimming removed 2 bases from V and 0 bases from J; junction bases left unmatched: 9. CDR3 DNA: TGCAGTGCTAGACCTATAGCGGGACCGAGCTCCTACAATGAGCAGTTCTTC. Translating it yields CSARPIAGPSSYNEQFF.

The CDR3 DNA reads as TGTGCCTGGAGTGTAAAGGGCCGGGGGGAGCAGTACTTC. Translated, it gives CAWSVKGRGEQYF. The chain combines TRBV30 with TRBJ2-7, with a weak D call TRBD2 (6 bases). The germline CDR1 and CDR2 sequences are GTSNPN and SVGIG (reference sequence). V dropped 0 bases and J dropped 7 bases, with 13 bases sitting between them. This CDR3 has 13 residues.